Below are 3 T cell receptor beta chains sequenced from a single sample in a study of T cell repertoires in cytomegalovirus infection. For these TCRs, the target antigens are not known. TCRdb processed the reads anew with MiXCR; each CDR3 protein has one entry. This sample has 800,000 to 950,000 distinct CDR3 sequences; about 33% occur once, and the top ten carry roughly 12%. The source material was cultured CD8+ T cells from PBMCs, sampled from culture after CMV antigen stimulation. These receptors all stem from a human donor in good health (CMV status not recorded). Some clones in this sample may be carry-over from other donors' samples.

The CDR3 here is CASSPPRQDIPTDTQYF. In nucleotides, the CDR3 is TGTGCCAGCAGCCCCCCCAGGCAGGATATCCCCACAGATACGCAGTATTTT. The chain is built from TRBV7-9 and TRBJ2-3; D ambiguous. The CDR3 runs to 17 residues. Germline-derived CDR1 and CDR2 are SEHNR and FQNEAQ (reference sequence). Trimming removed 5 bases from V and 2 bases from J, with 20 bases in between.

The gene calls are TRBV7-9 and TRBJ2-3; 8 nucleotides align to TRBD2. Trimming cost V 7 bases and J 6 bases; bases outside gene matches: 9. The CDR3 consists of 14 residues. The V gene's germline CDR1 is SEHNR and CDR2 FQNEAQ (reference sequence). The CDR3 nucleotides read TGTGCCAGCACCAGCGTCGGGGGGGAGGATACGCAGTATTTT. Its translation: CASTSVGGEDTQYF.

This clonotype was seen a single time. The gene calls are TRBV20-1 and TRBJ1-2; D unresolved. Between the trimmed V and J ends, which lost 6 bases and 6 bases, there was a span of 17 bases. The CDR3 is 13 residues long. The germline gives CDR1 DFQATT, CDR2 SNEGSKA (reference sequence). The CDR3 DNA reads TGCAGTGCGAGTCGGCCCCAATCAGATGGCTACACCTTC. Translating gives CSASRPQSDGYTF.